The 9 T cell receptor beta chains below all came from one sample that was sequenced in a study of memory CD4+ T cells and cytomegalovirus serostatus. Repertoires were generated with immunoSEQ multiplex PCR, while TCRdb's copy carries only in-frame clones and drops some. Here the sample spans 85,000 to 100,000 clones, 75% to 85% being singletons. Single viable CD3+CD4+CD8-CD45RO+ cells were sorted as the memory CD4+ T cells. The sample comprised memory CD4+ T cells from blood. The receptors here all came from an adult in good health and CMV-seropositive.

The rearrangement uses TRBV9 and TRBJ1-1; perhaps TRBD1 as D (6 bases). The CDR3 extends over 15 amino acids. V was clipped by 4 bases and J by 3 bases, with 16 bases between them. The germline CDR1 and CDR2 sequences are SGDLS and YYNGEE. CDR3 sequence: CASSSQVGGHTEAFF. The DNA for the CDR3 is TGTGCCAGCAGCTCCCAAGTCGGGGGGCACACTGAAGCTTTCTTT.

In its sample, this clone was seen once. The V call is TRBV7-9, the J call TRBJ2-2; no clear D. The germline gives CDR1 SEHNR, CDR2 FQNEAQ (reference sequence). The CDR3 contains 13 residues. Deletions cut 1 base from V and 5 bases from J, with 5 bases between. As DNA, the CDR3 is TGTGCCAGCAGCTTAGATGGAACCGGGGAGCTGTTTTTT. Its translation: CASSLDGTGELFF.

The chain combines TRBV14 with TRBJ2-7, with 10 bases aligning to TRBD2. In germline, CDR1 is SGHDN, CDR2 FVKESK. The CDR3 is 15 amino acids. After removal of 2 bases from V and 1 base from J, the junction contained 2 bases not matched to a gene. The CDR3 here is CASSQIAGGSYEQYF. CDR3 DNA sequence: TGTGCCAGCAGCCAAATAGCGGGAGGATCCTACGAGCAGTACTTC. The full variable domain, in which reference TRBV14 and TRBJ2-7 provide the parts outside the CDR3, is EAGVTQFPSHSVIEKGQTVTLRCDPISGHDNLYWYRRVMGKEIKFLLHFVKESKQDESGMPNNRFLAERTGGTYSTLKVQPAELEDSGVYFCASSQIAGGSYEQYFGPGTRLTVT.

V usage is TRBV28 and J usage is TRBJ1-1, with D hard to call. Trimming pared 6 bases from V and 1 base from J, leaving 9 bases between. This CDR3 comprises 13 residues. Germline V gives CDR1 MDHEN, CDR2 SYDVKM. CDR3 DNA sequence: TGTGCCAGCAGACGAGGAGGGAACACTGAAGCTTTCTTT. It is translated as CASRRGGNTEAFF. The full variable domain, its missing parts supplied by reference TRBV28 and TRBJ1-1, is DVKVTQSSRYLVKRTGEKVFLECVQDMDHENMFWYRQDPGLGLRLIYFSYDVKMKEKGDIPEGYSVSREKKERFSLILESASTNQTSMYLCASRRGGNTEAFFGQGTRLTVV.

This chain links TRBV7-2 with TRBJ1-1; D might be TRBD1 (5 bases). CDR1 and CDR2 from the germline V gene are SGHTA and FQGNSA. Trimming pared 6 bases from V and 4 bases from J, leaving 15 bases between. CDR3 size: 14 residues. Here the CDR3 reads CASRPHRGITEAFF. The CDR3 nucleotides are TGTGCCAGCAGGCCCCACCGGGGGATCACTGAAGCTTTCTTT.

This clone was seen a handful of times. V usage is TRBV9 and J usage is TRBJ2-7, with 10 nucleotides matching TRBD2. Germline values: CDR1 SGDLS, CDR2 YYNGEE. V was pared by 4 bases and J by 0 bases, with 4 bases of the junction left unmatched. The CDR3 is 15 amino acids. In nucleotides, the CDR3 is TGTGCCAGCAGCTTAGGACTAGCGGACTCCTACGAGCAGTACTTC. This translates into CASSLGLADSYEQYF.

In regard to this clone: The same CDR3 also results from other DNA sequences found in this sample. The chain carries TRBV7-2 and TRBJ2-1; the D gene could be TRBD1 or TRBD2 (6 bases each). The CDR3 sequence is 17 residues long. V lost 0 bases and J lost 4, with 16 bases in between. Germline values: CDR1 SGHTA, CDR2 FQGNSA. CDR3 nucleotide sequence: TGTGCCAGCAGCTTAGCGTCAGGTAGGGGGGTGTACAATGAGCAGTTCTTC. This codes for CASSLASGRGVYNEQFF.

The CDR3 protein is CASSYSGSTGELFF. The CDR3 bases are TGTGCCAGCAGTTACTCTGGGAGCACCGGGGAGCTGTTTTTT. V is TRBV6-5 and J is TRBJ2-2; TRBD2 is a possible D gene (5 bases). Trimming pared 0 bases from V and 4 bases from J, leaving 6 bases between. This CDR3 has 14 residues. CDR1 is MNHEY and CDR2 is SVGAGI in the germline V gene.

The chain combines TRBV28 with TRBJ2-7; D gene uncertain. V was cut by 5 bases and J by 7 bases, with 18 bases left in between. The germline CDR1 and CDR2 sequences are MDHEN and SYDVKM. The CDR3 loop spans 14 amino acids. The CDR3: CASSPGPGEREQYF. As DNA, the CDR3 is TGTGCCAGCAGTCCTGGACCGGGTGAGAGGGAGCAGTACTTC.